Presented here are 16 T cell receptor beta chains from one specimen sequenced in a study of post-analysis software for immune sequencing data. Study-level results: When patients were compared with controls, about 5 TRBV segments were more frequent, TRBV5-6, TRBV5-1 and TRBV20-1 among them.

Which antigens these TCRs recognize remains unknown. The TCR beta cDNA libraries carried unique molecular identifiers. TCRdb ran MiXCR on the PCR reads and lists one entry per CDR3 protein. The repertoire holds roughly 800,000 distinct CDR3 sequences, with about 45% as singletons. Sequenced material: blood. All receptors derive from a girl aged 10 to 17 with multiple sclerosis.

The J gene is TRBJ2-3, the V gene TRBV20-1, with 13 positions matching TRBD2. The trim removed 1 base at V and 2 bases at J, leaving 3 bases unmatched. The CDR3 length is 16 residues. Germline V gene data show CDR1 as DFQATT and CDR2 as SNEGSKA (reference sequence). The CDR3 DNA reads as TGCAGTGCTAGAGGGGGGACTAGCGGGATCACAGATACGCAGTATTTT. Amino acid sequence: CSARGGTSGITDTQYF.

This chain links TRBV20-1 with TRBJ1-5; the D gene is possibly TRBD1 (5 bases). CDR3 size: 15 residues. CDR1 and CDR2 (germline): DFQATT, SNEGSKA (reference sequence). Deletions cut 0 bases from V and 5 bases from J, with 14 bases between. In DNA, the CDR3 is TGCAGTGCTAGAGATCCCTACAGGCGGCATCAGCCCCAGCATTTT. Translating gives CSARDPYRRHQPQHF.

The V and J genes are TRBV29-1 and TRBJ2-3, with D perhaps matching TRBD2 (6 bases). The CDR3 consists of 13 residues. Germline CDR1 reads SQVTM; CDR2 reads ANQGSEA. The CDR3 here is CSSIGTSTDTQYF. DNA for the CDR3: TGCAGTTCAATCGGGACTAGCACAGATACGCAGTATTTT.

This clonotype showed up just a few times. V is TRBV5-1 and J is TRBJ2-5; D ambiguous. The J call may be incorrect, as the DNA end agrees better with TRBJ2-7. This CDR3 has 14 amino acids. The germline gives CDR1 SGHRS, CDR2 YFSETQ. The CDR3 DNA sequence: TGCGCCAGCAGCTTGTTCAGAGATGCCTACGAGCAGTACTTC. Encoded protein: CASSLFRDAYEQYF.

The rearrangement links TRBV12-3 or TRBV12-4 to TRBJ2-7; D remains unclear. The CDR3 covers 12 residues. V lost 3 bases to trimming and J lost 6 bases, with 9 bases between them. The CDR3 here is CASSLGPVEQYF. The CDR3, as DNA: TGTGCCAGCAGTTTGGGCCCAGTCGAGCAGTACTTC.

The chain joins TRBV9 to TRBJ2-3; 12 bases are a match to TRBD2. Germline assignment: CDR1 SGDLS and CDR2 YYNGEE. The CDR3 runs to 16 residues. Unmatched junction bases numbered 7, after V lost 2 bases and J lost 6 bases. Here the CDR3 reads CASSVSSGRAGDTQYF. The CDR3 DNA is TGTGCCAGCAGCGTCTCTAGCGGGAGGGCGGGGGATACGCAGTATTTT.

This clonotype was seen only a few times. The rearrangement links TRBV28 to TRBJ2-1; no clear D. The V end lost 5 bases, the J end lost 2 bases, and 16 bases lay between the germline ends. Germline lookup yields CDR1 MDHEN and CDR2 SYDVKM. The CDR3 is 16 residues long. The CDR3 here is CASSLGGTATYNEQFF. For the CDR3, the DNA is TGTGCCAGCAGTCTCGGTGGCACGGCAACCTACAATGAGCAGTTCTTC.

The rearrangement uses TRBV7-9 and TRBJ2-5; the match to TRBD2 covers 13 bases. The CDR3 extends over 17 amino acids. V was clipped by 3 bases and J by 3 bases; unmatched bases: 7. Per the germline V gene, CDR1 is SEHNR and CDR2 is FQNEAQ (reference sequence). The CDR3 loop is CASSLGLAGRREETQYF. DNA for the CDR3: TGTGCCAGCAGCTTGGGACTAGCGGGGAGAAGGGAAGAGACCCAGTACTTC. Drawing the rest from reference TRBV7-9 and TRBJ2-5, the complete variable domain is DTGVSQNPRHKITKRGQNVTFRCDPISEHNRLYWYRQTLGQGPEFLTYFQNEAQLEKSRLLSDRFSAERPKGSFSTLEIQRTEQGDSAMYLCASSLGLAGRREETQYFGPGTRLLVL.

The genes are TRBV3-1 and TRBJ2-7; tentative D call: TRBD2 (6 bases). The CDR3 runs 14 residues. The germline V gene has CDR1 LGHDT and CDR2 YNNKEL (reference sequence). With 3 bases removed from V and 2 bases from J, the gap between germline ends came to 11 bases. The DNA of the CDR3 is TGTGCCAGCAGCCAGTGGACGGGGGCCTACGAGCAGTACTTC. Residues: CASSQWTGAYEQYF.

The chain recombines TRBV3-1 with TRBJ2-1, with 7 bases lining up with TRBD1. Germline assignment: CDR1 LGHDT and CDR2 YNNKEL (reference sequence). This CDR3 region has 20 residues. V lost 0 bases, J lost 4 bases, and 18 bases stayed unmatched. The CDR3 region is CASSQETRTGLRPPYNEQFF. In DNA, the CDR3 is TGTGCCAGCAGCCAAGAAACGAGGACAGGTCTGAGGCCCCCTTACAATGAGCAGTTCTTC.

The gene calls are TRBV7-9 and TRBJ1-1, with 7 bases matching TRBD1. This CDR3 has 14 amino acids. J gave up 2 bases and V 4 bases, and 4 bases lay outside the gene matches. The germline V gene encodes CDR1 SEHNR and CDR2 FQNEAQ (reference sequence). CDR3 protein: CASSSTGPNTEAFF. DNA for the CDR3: TGTGCCAGCAGCTCGACAGGGCCCAACACTGAAGCTTTCTTT.

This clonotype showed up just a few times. CDR3 protein: CASRAVASTDTQYF. The CDR3 DNA is TGTGCCAGCAGGGCCGTGGCTAGCACAGATACGCAGTATTTT. The chain combines TRBV27 with TRBJ2-3, with D uncertain. The germline CDR1 and CDR2 sequences are MNHEY and SMNVEV (reference sequence). This CDR3 spans 14 amino acids. V was pared by 6 bases and J by 0 bases, with 10 bases between.

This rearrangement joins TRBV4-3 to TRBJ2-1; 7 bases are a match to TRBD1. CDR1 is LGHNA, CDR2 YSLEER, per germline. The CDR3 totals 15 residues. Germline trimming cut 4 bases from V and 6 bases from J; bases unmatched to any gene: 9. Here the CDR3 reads CASSPEGGLGNEQFF. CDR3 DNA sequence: TGCGCCAGCAGCCCGGAAGGGGGCTTGGGCAATGAGCAGTTCTTC.

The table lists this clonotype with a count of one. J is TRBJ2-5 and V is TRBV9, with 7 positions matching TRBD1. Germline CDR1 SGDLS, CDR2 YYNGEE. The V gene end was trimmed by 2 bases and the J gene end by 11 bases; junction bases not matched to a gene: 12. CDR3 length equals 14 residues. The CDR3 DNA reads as TGTGCCAGCAGCGTTGCGAGAAGACAGGGTGAGCAGTACTTC. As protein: CASSVARRQGEQYF.

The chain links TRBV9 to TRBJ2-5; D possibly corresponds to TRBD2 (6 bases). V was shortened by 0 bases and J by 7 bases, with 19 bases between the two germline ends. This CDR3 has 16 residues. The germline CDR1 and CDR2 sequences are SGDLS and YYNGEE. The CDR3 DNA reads TGTGCCAGCAGCGTAGAAGAGGGAGGCAGGGACGTGACCCAGTACTTC. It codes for CASSVEEGGRDVTQYF.

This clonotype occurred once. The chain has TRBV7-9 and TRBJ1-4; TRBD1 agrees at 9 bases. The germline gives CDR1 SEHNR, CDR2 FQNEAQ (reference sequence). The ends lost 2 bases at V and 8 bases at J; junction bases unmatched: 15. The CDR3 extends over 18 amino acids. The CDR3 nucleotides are TGTGCCAGCAGCTTAAGCCTTAATGGACAGGGGTACGTCGAAAAACTGTTTTTT. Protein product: CASSLSLNGQGYVEKLFF.